This T cell receptor beta chain was sequenced during a study of PD-1 and CTLA-4 blockade in melanoma. Clones were read by immunoSEQ multiplex PCR, and TCRdb kept only the in-frame ones, dropping some. There are 32,000 or so clones in the sample; roughly nine tenths occur only once, and over 6.5% lies in the top ten. With 3 bases removed from V and 5 bases from J, the gap between germline ends came to 10 bases. The CDR3 is 14 residues long. Germline values: CDR1 SNHLY, CDR2 FYNNEI. The receptor comes from a human donor with melanoma. Specimen: CD8+ T cells from peripheral blood, collected before anti-PD-1 treatment. The rearrangement uses TRBV2 and TRBJ1-4; D unresolved. CDR3 residues: CASSEGGKNEKLFF. The CDR3 DNA reads TGTGCCAGCAGTGAGGGTGGTAAGAATGAAAAACTGTTTTTT.